Detailed here is one T cell receptor beta chain. The sample holds a few counts of this clonotype. Which antigen it targets is not known. No base qualities exist here, and no much larger clone lies one base off it. This specimen belongs to a study of blood T cells in healthy people across ages (dated by TCRdb to about 2015). About the study as a whole: In model experiments, template switching captured roughly one uniquely barcoded TCR beta cDNA molecule for every two T cells. The donors were divided into four age groups: young (average around 17 years), middle-aged (about 41), aged (about 56) and long-lived (about 84). Using deep sequencing normalized with unique cDNA molecular identifiers, the study measured how TCR beta repertoire diversity changes with age. Using the same blood draw, the study looked at two additional independent replicas of 1 million unique cDNA reads for two donors, one aged 18 to 30 and the other aged 80 or older. Overall study outcomes, separate from this receptor: Conclusive comparison of naive and antigen-experienced compartments was prevented by the profiling of bulk unsorted PBMCs. Estimates of total diversity from one million sequenced T cells were regarded as lower bounds and underestimates. Because the CMV infection status of the donors was unknown, age-related changes in expanded clonotypes may potentially have been confounded. Observed TCR beta diversity per million T cells fell roughly linearly with age, and a significant reduction was already apparent by age around 40. Compared with the aged group, more naive CD4+ T cells, fewer expanded clones and increased TCR diversity were shown by the long-lived group, suggesting age selection. A strong correlation was found between observed TCR beta diversity and the percentage of naive T cells measured by flow cytometry.

The donors were some 36 Caucasian individuals from Russia, aged 6 to 90 years, who were systemically healthy. Ten milliliters of peripheral blood were drawn from each donor into EDTA-treated Vacutainer tubes. Ficoll-Paque density-gradient centrifugation was used to isolate PBMCs, with at least 7 million per sample. Trizol reagent was used to extract total RNA from PBMCs, with at least 5.5 micrograms per sample. For every donor, an aliquot of PBMCs went through flow cytometry to measure the percentages of naive CD45RAhigh/CD27high T cells. Library generation was performed with 5' RACE. The sample was run on an Illumina HiSeq 2500. A second PCR of roughly 7 to 11 cycles was performed with a sample-barcoded 5' primer and a J-beta primer mix. Each TCR beta cDNA molecule received a unique molecular identifier from a template-switch 5' adaptor carrying 12 random nucleotides. Each sample yielded at least 2.5 million CDR3-containing paired-end reads. First-strand cDNA was synthesized from all RNA with the Mint cDNA synthesis kit, primed by a TRBC-specific oligonucleotide. After uracil-DNA glycosylase treatment, a first 18-cycle PCR used universal primers M1SS and BC2_uni_R on all cDNA. As for the original processing: Each sample was normalized by randomly selecting 1 million high-quality reads, each carrying a distinct molecular identifier. Reads sharing molecular identifiers were discarded rather than binned into consensus sequences. MiTCR, set to a Q25 quality threshold and the strictest error-elimination algorithm, was used for CDR3 identification, clonotype clustering and error correction. A nonparametric unseen species model using Euler transformation provided a lower-bound estimate of total TCR beta diversity. In TCRdb, the public reads were trimmed at Q25 with fastp and aligned with MiXCR, with productive beta chains retained. Identical CDR3 protein sequences are pooled into one entry, listed with their most common genes and DNA. These V and J calls rely on TCRdb rather than the paper's analysis. This sample is represented by some 1,000,000 distinct CDR3 sequences; about 25% of them were singletons. Around 0.75% of the sample is held by the ten biggest clonotypes.

Counted from cysteine to phenylalanine, this CDR3 has 18 amino acids. Only the CDR3 part of the read is kept: 54 bases, read in frame from the first base. Compared with germline, V lacks 5 bases and J lacks 4 bases; bases without a gene match: 12. The germline V gene supplies CDR1 SGHTA and CDR2 FQGTGA. This sample was shared with a second study, whose subject was T cells of mothers and their children. The second study's paper adds: Nine systemically healthy Caucasian individuals served as donors, namely three mothers together with their six children. cDNA synthesis consumed the entire amount of extracted RNA, loaded at approximately 1.6 ug RNA in each 15 ul reaction. In the second PCR, the M1S primer added sample barcodes and 2-4 random nucleotides. Each mother yielded over 9.5 million TCR beta CDR3 reads and each child some 3 million reads. Thymic selection shapes the output of TCR recombination in a similar way in related and unrelated pairs, and inherited differences have a minor effect. Related mother-child pairs always showed normalized repertoire overlap that was slightly higher than in unrelated mother-child pairs, though the difference was never significant. No persistent microchimeric T cell clones were detected, at a sensitivity of around 97 clones per million clonotypes. Deep NGS was used in the study to compare the TCR beta repertoires of mothers and children and to look for features that separate related mother-child pairs from unrelated individuals. The mean age was approximately 41 +/- 4 years for the mothers and approximately 11 +/- 4 years for the children. Libraries were sequenced on Illumina HiSeq 2000 with 100+100 nt paired-end reads after adapter ligation with NEBNext reagents. To prevent cross-contamination, the mother and child libraries were prepared a month apart and were sequenced in separate runs. Each donor had between roughly 450,000 and 2,100,000 distinct TCR beta clonotypes identified. Naive TCR beta clonotypes were estimated from low-frequency clonotypes matched to each donor's FACS-determined naive share, without sorting.

The receptor was derived from a girl between 2 and 10 years old in good health. The chain joins TRBV7-3 to TRBJ2-1, and 12 junction bases match TRBD2. Sequencing was carried out using blood. For the CDR3, the sequence is CASSINGTSGGWYNEQFF. The nucleotide sequence reads as follows: TGTGCCAGCAGCATTAACGGTACTAGCGGGGGGTGGTACAATGAGCAGTTCTTC.